The 26 T cell receptor beta chains below were found in one sample sequenced in a study of T cell changes during pregnancy in multiple sclerosis. TCRdb keeps only in-frame clones here, not all; method: immunoSEQ multiplex PCR. Among tens of thousands of clones, roughly nine tenths were seen once, and the ten largest hold about 2.2%. The sequences come from peripheral blood, collected in the third trimester of pregnancy. The receptors come from a female donor in good health, enrolled as a control in a pregnancy study.

This clone has more than one count but fewer than ten. The chain combines TRBV2 with TRBJ2-7, with D tentatively TRBD2 (5 bases). V lost 11 bases and J 0 bases, leaving 14 bases between the germline ends. Germline CDR1 and CDR2: SNHLY and FYNNEI. The CDR3 loop spans 13 amino acids. CDR3 sequence reads: CAESHSDSYEQYF. The CDR3 coding sequence is TGTGCCGAATCCCATAGCGACTCCTACGAGCAGTACTTC.

This chain links TRBV4-2 with TRBJ2-5; the match to TRBD1 covers 7 bases. The CDR3 contains 13 residues. CDR1 is LGHNA, CDR2 YNFKEQ, per germline. V shed 1 base, J shed 14 bases, and the junction held 10 bases outside the gene matches. CDR3 DNA sequence: TGTGCCAGCAGCCAAGGGGACAGCCATAAATCCTACTTC. Translation: CASSQGDSHKSYF.

The genes are TRBV21-1 and TRBJ1-2; TRBD1 reflects the table's D call only, with no check against the DNA. TRBV21-1 is a listed pseudogene. There are 15 residues in the CDR3. This CDR3 is CATPFRDRLDYGYTF. The CDR3 region has the DNA TGTGCCACCCCCTTCCGGGACAGGCTAGACTATGGCTACACCTTC.

The DNA of the CDR3 is TGCGCCAGCAGCCCCGGGACAGGGGATAATCAGCCCCAGCATTTT. Protein sequence: CASSPGTGDNQPQHF. V is TRBV4-1 and J is TRBJ1-5; the match to TRBD1 covers 10 bases. After removal of 4 bases from V and 4 bases from J, the junction contained 4 bases not matched to a gene. The CDR3 has 15 amino acids. Germline CDR1 and CDR2: MGHRA and YSYEKL.

The J gene is TRBJ1-5, the V gene TRBV19; tentative D call: TRBD1 (5 bases). V gave up 2 bases and J gave up 2 bases, with 7 bases separating them. The length of the CDR3 is 14 residues. The germline V gene encodes CDR1 LNHDA and CDR2 SQIVND (reference sequence). CDR3 nucleotide sequence: TGTGCCAGTAGTATAAGGGGTGGCAATCAGCCCCAGCATTTT. Its translation: CASSIRGGNQPQHF.

This clone appeared a single time. The rearrangement links TRBV6-5 to TRBJ1-5, with D possibly matching TRBD1 (5 bases). The CDR3 covers 13 residues. Per the germline V gene, CDR1 is MNHEY and CDR2 is SVGAGI. Trimming shortened V by 5 bases and J by 6 bases, and 11 bases separated the two germline ends. CDR3 residues: CASSRGFGQPQHF. CDR3 coding DNA: TGTGCCAGCAGTCGGGGGTTCGGTCAGCCCCAGCATTTT.

In this sample, this clone turned up once. The genes are TRBV28 and TRBJ2-7, with a possible D match to TRBD1 (6 bases). The ends were cut back, 7 bases at V and 0 bases at J, with 22 bases in the middle. This CDR3 has 17 residues. Germline V gene data show CDR1 as MDHEN and CDR2 as SYDVKM. DNA for the CDR3: TGTGCCAGCACAAAACCACTTGACAGGAAAGGCTCCTACGAGCAGTACTTC. Translation: CASTKPLDRKGSYEQYF.

This chain connects TRBV28 to TRBJ2-5, with TRBD2 matching 8 bases. J lost 5 bases, V lost 3 bases, and 11 bases had no gene match. The germline V gene encodes CDR1 MDHEN and CDR2 SYDVKM. The CDR3 consists of 16 residues. The CDR3 spells CASSFSLSGSGETQYF. In DNA, the CDR3 is TGTGCCAGCAGTTTCTCCCTCAGCGGGAGTGGGGAGACCCAGTACTTC.

V is TRBV7-8 and J is TRBJ2-5; 7 nucleotides line up with TRBD1. This CDR3 spans 15 amino acids. V lost 5 bases, J lost 2 bases, and 8 bases stayed unmatched. CDR1 is SGHVS, CDR2 FQNEAQ, per germline. CDR3 coding DNA: TGTGCCAGCAGCAGAGGACAGGCTGGGCAAGAGACCCAGTACTTC. It specifies CASSRGQAGQETQYF.

The rearrangement joins TRBV27 to TRBJ2-3, with 11 bases that match TRBD2. V lost 5 bases, J lost 5 bases, and 6 bases stayed unmatched. Germline V lookup: CDR1 MNHEY, CDR2 SMNVEV (reference sequence). This CDR3 is 15 amino acids long. The CDR3 DNA reads as TGTGCCAGCAGTCCGGGACTAGCGGTCCAAGATACGCAGTATTTT. This codes for CASSPGLAVQDTQYF.

The chain employs TRBV7-8 and TRBJ2-3; tentatively, D is TRBD1 (5 bases). The length of the CDR3 is 18 residues. Germline V gives CDR1 SGHVS, CDR2 FQNEAQ. V dropped 7 bases and J dropped 5 bases, with 28 bases sitting between them. CDR3 coding DNA: TGTGCCAGCATCGAGTTAGGCAGGGTAACCCTCCAAGGAGATACGCAGTATTTT. Protein product: CASIELGRVTLQGDTQYF.

The chain joins TRBV5-4 to TRBJ1-4; D is ambiguous. Trimming took off 0 bases at V and 8 bases at J, with 14 bases between the two ends. Germline V CDR1 and CDR2: SGHNT, YYREEE (reference sequence). This CDR3 contains 15 residues. The CDR3 DNA sequence: TGTGCCAGCAGCTTGGGCGGACTAACCGGGGAAAAACTGTTTTTT. Translating it yields CASSLGGLTGEKLFF.

The chain employs TRBV7-9 and TRBJ1-2; 9 bases line up with TRBD1. The CDR3 sequence is 12 residues long. The V gene's germline CDR1 is SEHNR and CDR2 FQNEAQ (reference sequence). J was trimmed by 13 bases and V by 7 bases; bases with no gene match: 10. Here the CDR3 reads CASTPGQGISTF. CDR3 bases: TGTGCCAGCACCCCAGGACAGGGGATTAGCACCTTC.

The chain uses TRBV21-1 and TRBJ2-1; the tabulated D call, TRBD2, remains unverified against the DNA. TRBV21-1 is a documented pseudogene. The CDR3 has 11 residues. CDR3 DNA sequence: TGTGCCAGCAGCAGCGGTAATGAGCAGTTCTTC. As protein: CASSSGNEQFF.

The chain employs TRBV7-9 and TRBJ2-5; no firm D call. The CDR3 contains 15 residues. Germline V gene sequence: CDR1 SEHNR, CDR2 FQNEAQ (reference sequence). V was clipped by 4 bases and J by 1 base, with 13 bases between them. CDR3 region: CASSSLGSIQETQYF. As DNA, the CDR3 is TGTGCCAGCAGCTCATTAGGTAGCATCCAAGAGACCCAGTACTTC.

This chain links TRBV6-1 with TRBJ1-3, with no clear D. Trimming removed 8 bases at V and 9 bases at J, with 14 bases between. The CDR3 totals 12 residues. From germline, CDR1 is MNHNS and CDR2 SASEGT. CDR3 residues: CASCQTGSTIYF. The DNA for the CDR3 is TGTGCCAGCTGCCAGACGGGGAGCACCATATATTTT.

The rearrangement joins TRBV7-9 to TRBJ2-6; D perhaps matches TRBD1 (6 bases). The CDR3 totals 16 residues. The germline CDR1 and CDR2 sequences are SEHNR and FQNEAQ (reference sequence). The ends were cut back, 3 bases at V and 2 bases at J, with 11 bases in the middle. The CDR3 here is CASSLGGGAGANVLTF. The DNA for the CDR3 is TGTGCCAGCAGCTTGGGTGGGGGCGCTGGGGCCAACGTCCTGACTTTC.

This chain connects TRBV5-6 to TRBJ1-2; D not certain. Per germline, CDR1 SGHDT and CDR2 YYEEEE. V lost 0 bases and J 2 bases, leaving 8 bases between the germline ends. The CDR3 loop spans 14 amino acids. This CDR3 is CASSLVSANYGYTF. DNA of the CDR3: TGTGCCAGCAGCTTGGTGAGCGCAAACTATGGCTACACCTTC.

The gene calls are TRBV5-1 and TRBJ2-5; 13 nucleotides align to TRBD2. V was pared by 2 bases and J by 2 bases, with 3 bases of the junction left unmatched. Germline V gene data show CDR1 as SGHRS and CDR2 as YFSETQ. The CDR3 sequence is 16 residues long. CDR3 bases: TGCGCCAGCAGCTTCGGGACTAGCGGGGCACAAGAGACCCAGTACTTC. Amino acid sequence: CASSFGTSGAQETQYF. The variable domain in full, with the rest retrieved from reference TRBV5-1 and TRBJ2-5, is KAGVTQTPRYLIKTRGQQVTLSCSPISGHRSVSWYQQTPGQGLQFLFEYFSETQRNKGNFPGRFSGRQFSNSRSEMNVSTLELGDSALYLCASSFGTSGAQETQYFGPGTRLLVL.

The chain links TRBV28 to TRBJ1-2; 7 positions agree with TRBD1. The J segment lost 8 bases and the V segment lost 5 bases, leaving 11 bases of the junction unmatched. CDR1 is MDHEN, CDR2 SYDVKM, per germline. This CDR3 has 14 residues. The CDR3 region is CASSPRQGRRGYTF. As DNA, the CDR3 is TGTGCCAGCAGTCCAAGACAGGGCCGTCGCGGCTACACCTTC.

The gene calls are TRBV19 and TRBJ1-1; 7 nucleotides match TRBD1. J gave up 8 bases and V 5 bases, and 8 bases lay outside the gene matches. Germline lookup yields CDR1 LNHDA and CDR2 SQIVND (reference sequence). This CDR3 comprises 13 residues. CDR3 coding DNA: TGTGCCAGTAGTCCACCGGACAGGTACGAAGCTTTCTTT. Protein: CASSPPDRYEAFF.

The rearrangement joins TRBV5-1 to TRBJ1-2, with 12 bases fitting TRBD1. J gave up 7 bases and V 0 bases, and 4 bases lay outside the gene matches. Germline assignment: CDR1 SGHRS and CDR2 YFSETQ. The CDR3 is 15 amino acids. This CDR3 is CASSLEGQGARGYTF. DNA of the CDR3: TGCGCCAGCAGCTTGGAGGGACAGGGGGCGCGTGGCTACACCTTC.

The V gene is TRBV6-1, the J gene TRBJ2-2, with a tentative D call TRBD2 (5 bases). V was pared by 6 bases and J by 1 base, with 9 bases between. The CDR3 extends over 14 amino acids. CDR1 MNHNS and CDR2 SASEGT come from the germline V gene. In DNA form, the CDR3 reads TGTGCCAGCAGGCCCGGGATGAACACCGGGGAGCTGTTTTTT. Protein: CASRPGMNTGELFF.

V and J are TRBV6-6 and TRBJ1-4; 7 bases are a match to TRBD1. Unmatched junction bases numbered 3, after V lost 6 bases and J lost 5 bases. CDR1 and CDR2 from the germline V gene are MNHNY and SVGAGI (reference sequence). CDR3 length: 13 amino acids. Here the CDR3 DNA reads TGTGCCAGCAGGACAGGGCCGAATGAAAAACTGTTTTTT. It encodes CASRTGPNEKLFF.

The chain employs TRBV7-2 and TRBJ2-3; the match to TRBD2 covers 11 bases. CDR3 length: 16 residues. Trimming at V came to 0 bases and at J to 4 bases, leaving 3 bases not matched to a gene. Germline V CDR1 and CDR2: SGHTA, FQGNSA. The CDR3 bases are TGTGCCAGCAGCTTAGCTTCGACTAGCGGGGCAGATACGCAGTATTTT. Translation: CASSLASTSGADTQYF.

CDR3 nucleotides: TGTGCCATCAGTGAGTCTGGCGGGAGTATATACGAGCAGTACTTC. Amino acid sequence: CAISESGGSIYEQYF. V and J are TRBV10-3 and TRBJ2-7, with 7 positions matching TRBD2. This CDR3 has 15 amino acids. Germline V lookup: CDR1 ENHRY, CDR2 SYGVKD. Trimming removed 0 bases from V and 4 bases from J; junction bases left unmatched: 6.